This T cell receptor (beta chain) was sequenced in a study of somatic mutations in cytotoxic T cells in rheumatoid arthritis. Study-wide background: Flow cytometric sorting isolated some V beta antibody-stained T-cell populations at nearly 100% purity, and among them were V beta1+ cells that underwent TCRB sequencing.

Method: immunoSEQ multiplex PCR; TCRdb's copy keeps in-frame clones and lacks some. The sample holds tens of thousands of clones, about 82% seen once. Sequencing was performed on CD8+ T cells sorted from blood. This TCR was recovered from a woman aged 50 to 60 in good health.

The CDR3 nucleotides read TGTGCCAGTAGTATAGGAGTCGCACCTCTGAACACTGAAGCTTTCTTT. Its protein product is CASSIGVAPLNTEAFF. The chain recombines TRBV19 with TRBJ1-1, with D unresolved. The germline V and J ends were trimmed by 1 base and 0 bases, with 12 bases remaining between them. The CDR3 sequence is 16 residues long. Germline V CDR1 and CDR2: LNHDA, SQIVND (reference sequence). The full variable domain, in which reference TRBV19 and TRBJ1-1 provide the parts outside the CDR3, is DGGITQSPKYLFRKEGQNVTLSCEQNLNHDAMYWYRQDPGQGLRLIYYSQIVNDFQKGDIAEGYSVSREKKESFPLTVTSAQKNPTAFYLCASSIGVAPLNTEAFFGQGTRLTVV.